The T cell receptor (beta chain) under discussion was sequenced for a study of blood T cell repertoires in COVID-19. About the research overall: The study drew acute and convalescent COVID-19 samples from the United States, Italy and Spain. T cells, B-cell-depleted T cells, or PBMCs supplied cDNA or gDNA.

The V gene's germline CDR1 is MDHEN and CDR2 SYDVKM. This CDR3 region has 17 residues. Between the trimmed V and J ends, which lost 6 bases and 3 bases, there was a span of 21 bases. Original methodology: The assay estimated nucleated cells by amplifying reference gene primers. The data were produced by immunoSEQ multiplex PCR, yet TCRdb's version contains in-frame clones alone and is incomplete. V, J and clone size reflect that table, while D and trimming were determined from the DNA. The sample lists 200,000 to 250,000 clones, 85% to 90% occurring once. The gene calls are TRBV28 and TRBJ1-5, with D perhaps TRBD1 (5 bases). Sequencing was done on a sample of peripheral blood. The sequence derives from a man aged 18-30 years with active or convalescent COVID-19. The CDR3 sequence is CASRPPDSLIFNQPQHF. The CDR3 DNA sequence: TGTGCCAGCAGGCCCCCCGACAGTTTGATCTTCAATCAGCCCCAGCATTTT.